This T cell receptor (beta chain) is drawn from a study of Ad26.COV2.S vaccination and SARS-CoV-2 variants. V lost 7 bases to trimming and J lost 1 base; unmatched junction nucleotides: 3. In germline, CDR1 is SNHLY, CDR2 FYNNEI. CDR3 length: 14 amino acids. The method was immunoSEQ multiplex PCR; TCRdb's version includes in-frame clones alone and lacks a portion of them. The data hold about 440,000 clones, with about 90% observed a single time. The treatment here: roughly 19 received Ad26.COV2.S at low or high dose, single or two shots; roughly five received placebo; per-sample allocation not given. The samples date from day 63 after the first vaccine or placebo injection.

The sequences come from peripheral blood, collected in a trial of Ad26.COV2.S vaccine versus placebo. This chain links TRBV2 with TRBJ2-2; 7 bases line up with TRBD1. This TCR was recovered from a person aged 18-65 years who received the Ad26.COV2.S COVID-19 vaccine or a placebo. The DNA of the CDR3 is TGTGCCAGCACCGGGACAGTGAACACCGGGGAGCTGTTTTTT. This codes for CASTGTVNTGELFF.